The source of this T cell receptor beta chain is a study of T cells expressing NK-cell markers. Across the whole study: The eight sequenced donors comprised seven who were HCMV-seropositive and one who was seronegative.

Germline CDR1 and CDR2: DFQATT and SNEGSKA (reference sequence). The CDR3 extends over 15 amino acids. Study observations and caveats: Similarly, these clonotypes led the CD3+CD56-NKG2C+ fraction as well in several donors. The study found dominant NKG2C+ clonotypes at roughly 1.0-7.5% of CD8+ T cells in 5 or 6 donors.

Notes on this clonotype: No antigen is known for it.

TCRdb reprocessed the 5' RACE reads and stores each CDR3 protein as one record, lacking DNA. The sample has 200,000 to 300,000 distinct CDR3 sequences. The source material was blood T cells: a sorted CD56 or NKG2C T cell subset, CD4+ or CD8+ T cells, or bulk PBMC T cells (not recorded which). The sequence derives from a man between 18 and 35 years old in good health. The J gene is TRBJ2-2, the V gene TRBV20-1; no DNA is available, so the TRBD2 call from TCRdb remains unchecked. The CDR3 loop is CSARMGLGNTGELFF.